This is a list of T cell receptor beta chains from one sample in a study of shared clonotypes between healthy human individuals. The method was immunoSEQ multiplex PCR; TCRdb's version includes in-frame clones alone and lacks a portion of them. The table lists over 1.5 million clones, approximately 98% of them singletons. Sequenced sample: naive CD4+ T cells sorted from blood. The receptors derive from a man younger than 40 in good health. Each CDR3 is given with its conserved first and last residue. D genes are given only for firm matches. Some rows mark clone size as missing; the rest say once, few, many or name a class of expanded clone.

j_call | clone_size | d_call | v_call | cdr3_aa | cdr3_nt
TRBJ2-7 | NA | TRBD1 | TRBV5-4 | CASSPRTGPSYEQYF | TGTGCCAGCAGCCCCAGGACAGGGCCCTCCTACGAGCAGTACTTC
TRBJ2-7 | NA | NA | TRBV7-8 | CASTSPRGPAYEQYF | TGTGCCAGCACCTCCCCCAGGGGACCTGCCTACGAGCAGTACTTC
TRBJ2-7 | NA | NA | TRBV7-6 | CASSLGTTISYEQYF | TGTGCCAGCAGCTTGGGGACGACGATCTCCTACGAGCAGTACTTC
TRBJ2-7 | NA | TRBD1 | TRBV10-2 | CASSDHWDSYEQYF | TGCGCCAGCAGTGACCACTGGGACAGCTACGAGCAGTACTTC
TRBJ1-1 | NA | NA | TRBV28 | CASSLVDTEAFF | TGTGCCAGCAGTTTAGTCGACACTGAAGCTTTCTTT
TRBJ1-1 | NA | TRBD1 | TRBV7-9 | CASSYAGQGARGTEAFF | TGTGCCAGCAGCTACGCCGGACAGGGGGCTCGGGGCACTGAAGCTTTCTTT
TRBJ1-2 | NA | NA | TRBV11-2 | CASSLGQSAGYTF | TGTGCCAGCAGCTTAGGACAGTCGGCTGGCTACACCTTC
TRBJ2-1 | NA | NA | TRBV28 | CASTSRGPVGNNEQFF | TGTGCCAGCACGTCCAGGGGCCCAGTTGGAAACAATGAGCAGTTCTTC
TRBJ2-7 | NA | NA | TRBV6-1 | CASSEGGQGLAYEQYF | TGTGCCAGCAGTGAAGGGGGACAGGGACTAGCCTACGAGCAGTACTTC
TRBJ2-3 | NA | NA | TRBV9 | CASSVDELARPKDTQYF | TGTGCCAGCAGCGTAGACGAACTAGCCCGACCGAAGGATACGCAGTATTTT
TRBJ1-1 | NA | NA | TRBV5-1 | CASSLFAIGMNTEAFF | TGCGCCAGCAGCTTGTTTGCGATAGGGATGAACACTGAAGCTTTCTTT
TRBJ2-3 | few | TRBD1 | TRBV7-9 | CASSFTGADTQYF | TGTGCCAGCAGCTTTACAGGGGCAGATACGCAGTATTTT
TRBJ2-5 | NA | TRBD2 | TRBV19 | CASSIQLAGGATQYF | TGTGCCAGTAGTATACAACTAGCGGGAGGAGCCACCCAGTACTTC
TRBJ2-5 | NA | NA | TRBV27 | CASSPTGFSGSQYF | TGTGCCAGCAGTCCAACAGGGTTTTCGGGGTCCCAGTACTTC
TRBJ2-5 | NA | NA | TRBV5-1 | CASRKRTQETQYF | TGCGCCAGCAGAAAGCGGACTCAAGAGACCCAGTACTTC
TRBJ2-5 | NA | NA | TRBV5-4 | CASSTRLGVETQYF | TGTGCCAGCAGCACTCGACTAGGGGTGGAGACCCAGTACTTC
TRBJ2-2 | NA | NA | TRBV28 | CASKSGRNTGELFF | TGTGCCAGCAAATCTGGACGGAACACCGGGGAGCTGTTTTTT
TRBJ2-1 | NA | NA | TRBV10-3 | CAINGANGNEQFF | TGTGCCATCAATGGGGCTAACGGCAATGAGCAGTTCTTC
TRBJ2-5 | NA | TRBD2 | TRBV7-7 | CASSLGLAGTQYF | TGTGCCAGCAGCTTAGGGTTAGCGGGGACCCAGTACTTC
TRBJ2-2 | few | NA | TRBV27 | CASSLLSGELFF | TGTGCCAGCAGTTTATTATCCGGGGAGCTGTTTTTT
TRBJ1-1 | NA | NA | TRBV5-4 | CASSFSGNTEAFF | TGTGCCAGCAGCTTTTCAGGGAACACTGAAGCTTTCTTT
TRBJ1-2 | NA | NA | TRBV19 | CASSNVLAPGSGYTF | TGTGCCAGTAGTAATGTGTTGGCCCCAGGCTCTGGCTACACCTTC
TRBJ2-7 | NA | NA | TRBV11-2 | CASSLGRNYEQYF | TGTGCCAGCAGCTTAGGTCGGAACTACGAGCAGTACTTC
TRBJ2-1 | NA | TRBD1 | TRBV28 | CASSLSPTGTGGLGQFF | TGTGCCAGCAGTTTAAGCCCCACTGGGACAGGGGGCTTAGGGCAGTTCTTC
TRBJ2-7 | NA | TRBD1 | TRBV19 | CASRDRPSYEQYF | TGTGCCAGTAGGGACAGGCCATCCTACGAGCAGTACTTC
TRBJ1-5 | NA | NA | TRBV6-5 | CASSLGPNQPQHF | TGTGCCAGCAGTTTAGGCCCAAATCAGCCCCAGCATTTT
TRBJ1-1 | NA | NA | TRBV25-1 | CASSSGGSGGSNTEAFF | TGTGCCAGCAGTTCCGGGGGGAGTGGGGGATCGAACACTGAAGCTTTCTTT
TRBJ2-7 | NA | NA | TRBV29-1 | CSVVVQLIPYEQYF | TGCAGCGTTGTAGTGCAGTTAATTCCCTACGAGCAGTACTTC
TRBJ2-7 | NA | NA | TRBV20-1 | CSAKGVLEQYF | TGCAGTGCTAAGGGGGTCCTCGAGCAGTACTTC
TRBJ2-1 | NA | NA | TRBV2 | CASSSHKTASVHNEQFF | TGTGCCAGCAGTTCCCATAAGACGGCTAGCGTACACAATGAGCAGTTCTTC
TRBJ2-7 | NA | NA | TRBV5-1 | CASNRVPEGEQYF | TGCGCCAGCAACAGGGTCCCGGAGGGAGAGCAGTACTTC
TRBJ1-1 | NA | NA | TRBV27 | CASSSSTEAFF | TGTGCCAGCAGTTCTTCTACTGAAGCTTTCTTT
TRBJ2-7 | NA | NA | TRBV14 | CASSPGLPGIYEQYF | TGTGCCAGCAGCCCCGGACTACCGGGCATCTACGAGCAGTACTTC
TRBJ1-1 | NA | NA | TRBV2 | CASSEIQGYTEAFF | TGTGCCAGCAGCGAGATTCAGGGCTACACTGAAGCTTTCTTT
TRBJ1-2 | NA | TRBD1 | TRBV28 | CASQGAYGYTF | TGTGCCAGCCAGGGGGCCTATGGCTACACCTTC
TRBJ1-5 | NA | NA | TRBV7-2 | CASSSEGFWGNQPQHF | TGTGCCAGCAGCTCGGAGGGGTTTTGGGGCAATCAGCCCCAGCATTTT
TRBJ2-5 | NA | TRBD2 | TRBV18 | CASSPLSSGRQETQYF | TGTGCCAGCTCACCACTCTCCAGCGGGAGACAAGAGACCCAGTACTTC
TRBJ1-5 | NA | NA | TRBV7-9 | CASSSLDGNNQPQHF | TGTGCCAGCAGCTCCCTGGACGGTAACAATCAGCCCCAGCATTTT